This section outlines one T cell receptor beta chain sequence together with its context. The data derive from a study of control samples from healthy donors and cancer patients. Clones were read by immunoSEQ multiplex PCR, and TCRdb kept only the in-frame ones, dropping some. This table has 150,000 or so clones, approximately 96% appearing once. This CDR3 is 15 amino acids long. From germline, CDR1 is MNHEY and CDR2 SMNVEV (reference sequence). The V end lost 5 bases, the J end lost 9 bases, and 17 bases lay between the germline ends. The chain joins TRBV27 to TRBJ1-6; a weak D match, TRBD1 (5 bases). The sequenced sample consisted of blood. This TCR was recovered from a man between 40 and 49 years old in good health. DNA for the CDR3: TGTGCCAGCAGTCCAGCAGGGAGGGTGGGTTCACCCCTCCACTTT. Its protein is CASSPAGRVGSPLHF.